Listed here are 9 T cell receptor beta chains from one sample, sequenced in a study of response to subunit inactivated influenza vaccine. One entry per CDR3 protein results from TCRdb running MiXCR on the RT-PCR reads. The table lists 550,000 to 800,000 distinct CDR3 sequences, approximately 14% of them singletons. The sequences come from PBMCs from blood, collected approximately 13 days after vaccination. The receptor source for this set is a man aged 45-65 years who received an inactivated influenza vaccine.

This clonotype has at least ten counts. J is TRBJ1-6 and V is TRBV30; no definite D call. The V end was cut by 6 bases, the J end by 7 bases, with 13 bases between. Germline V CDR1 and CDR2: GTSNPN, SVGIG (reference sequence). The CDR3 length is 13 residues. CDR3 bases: TGTGCCTGTCTAGGGCAGACGAATTCACCCCTCCACTTT. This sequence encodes CACLGQTNSPLHF. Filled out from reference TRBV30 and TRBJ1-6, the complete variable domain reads SQTIHQWPATLVQPVGSPLSLECTVEGTSNPNLYWYRQAAGRGLQLLFYSVGIGQISSEVPQNLSASRPQDRQFILSSKKLLLSDSGFYLCACLGQTNSPLHFGNGTRLTVT.

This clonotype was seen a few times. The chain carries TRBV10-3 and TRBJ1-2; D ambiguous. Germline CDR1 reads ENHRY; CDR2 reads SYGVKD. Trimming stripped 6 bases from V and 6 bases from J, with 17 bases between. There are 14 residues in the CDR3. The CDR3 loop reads CAIRTRSPADGYTF. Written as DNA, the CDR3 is TGTGCCATCAGGACCCGGTCCCCCGCGGATGGCTACACCTTC.

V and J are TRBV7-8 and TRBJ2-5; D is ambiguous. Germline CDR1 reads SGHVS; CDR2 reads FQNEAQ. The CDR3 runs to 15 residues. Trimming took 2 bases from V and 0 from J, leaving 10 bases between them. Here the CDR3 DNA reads TGTGCCAGCAGCTTAACACAGAGAAACCAAGAGACCCAGTACTTC. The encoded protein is CASSLTQRNQETQYF.

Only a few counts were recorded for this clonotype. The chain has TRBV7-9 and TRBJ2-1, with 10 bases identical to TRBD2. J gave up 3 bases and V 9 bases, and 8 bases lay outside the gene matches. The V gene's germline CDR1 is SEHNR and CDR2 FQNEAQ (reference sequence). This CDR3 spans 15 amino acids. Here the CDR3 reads CASATGTSVYNEQFF. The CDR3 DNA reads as TGTGCCAGTGCCACCGGGACTAGCGTCTACAATGAGCAGTTCTTC.

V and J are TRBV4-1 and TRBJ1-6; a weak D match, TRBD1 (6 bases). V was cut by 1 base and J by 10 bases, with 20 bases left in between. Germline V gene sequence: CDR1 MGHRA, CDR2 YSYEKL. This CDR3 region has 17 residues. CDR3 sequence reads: CASSQGPPDGGGSPLHF. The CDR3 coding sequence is TGCGCCAGCAGCCAAGGGCCGCCCGACGGGGGCGGGTCACCCCTCCACTTT.

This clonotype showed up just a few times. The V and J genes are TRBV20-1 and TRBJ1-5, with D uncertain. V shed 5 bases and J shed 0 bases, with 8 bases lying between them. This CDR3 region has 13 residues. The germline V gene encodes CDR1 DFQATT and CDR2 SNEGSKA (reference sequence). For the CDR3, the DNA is TGCAGTGCTGGGCAGCTTAGCAATCAGCCCCAGCATTTT. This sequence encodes CSAGQLSNQPQHF.

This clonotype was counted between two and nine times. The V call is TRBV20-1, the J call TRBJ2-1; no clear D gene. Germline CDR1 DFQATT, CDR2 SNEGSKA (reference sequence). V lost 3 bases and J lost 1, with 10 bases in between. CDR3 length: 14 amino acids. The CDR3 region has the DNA TGCAGTGCTAGGGACGCGGCTTCCTACAATGAGCAGTTCTTC. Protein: CSARDAASYNEQFF.

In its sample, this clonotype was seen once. The CDR3 DNA reads TGTGCCAGCAATTCTGGGGCTAGCGGGAGGGGCCCAGATACGCAGTATTTT. Translating gives CASNSGASGRGPDTQYF. V usage is TRBV6-5 and J usage is TRBJ2-3; 12 bases match TRBD2. Trimming took 7 bases from V and 4 from J; bases not matched to a gene: 12. Germline CDR1 reads MNHEY; CDR2 reads SVGAGI. This CDR3 is built from 17 residues.

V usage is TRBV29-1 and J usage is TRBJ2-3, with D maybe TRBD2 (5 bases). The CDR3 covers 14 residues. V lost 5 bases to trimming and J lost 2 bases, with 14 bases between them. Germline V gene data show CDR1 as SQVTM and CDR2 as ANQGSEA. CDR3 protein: CSVLAGIVTDTQYF. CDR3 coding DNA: TGCAGCGTTTTAGCCGGGATCGTCACAGATACGCAGTATTTT.